This TCR beta chain derives from a study of blood T cell repertoires in COVID-19. Turning to the study itself: Specimens from acute and convalescent COVID-19 originated in the United States, Italy and Spain. T cells, B-cell-depleted T cells, or PBMCs supplied cDNA or gDNA.

The Seattle site enrolled patients during active infection and followed them longitudinally. This CDR3 has 13 residues. Per germline, CDR1 SGHDT and CDR2 YYEEEE. V trimming: 5 bases; J trimming: 7 bases; junction bases outside the gene matches: 6. Original analysis: Researchers report that nucleated cell counts were estimated from reference gene primer amplification. Generated by immunoSEQ multiplex PCR, the TCRdb table keeps only in-frame clones and is missing some. The DNA gave D and trimming, while V, J and clone size come from that table. Of some 300,000 clones detected, about 90% appear once; the ten largest clones hold around 0.97%.

The rearrangement links TRBV5-6 to TRBJ2-5; TRBD2 agrees at 9 bases. Sequenced material: peripheral blood. The TCR sequence derives from a woman aged 40 to 49 with COVID-19, enrolled during active disease. CDR3 DNA sequence: TGTGCCAGCAGAGCGGGAGGCATGGGGACCCAGTACTTC. This translates into CASRAGGMGTQYF.